The source of this T cell receptor (beta chain) is a study of T cells in Graves' hyperthyroidism and ophthalmopathy. The CDR3 loop spans 15 amino acids. V lost 3 bases, J lost 5 bases, and 9 bases stayed unmatched. Germline CDR1 and CDR2: SGHTS and YDEGEE. This clonotype was observed at least ten times. Its antigen is not known. Criteria for exclusion of patients were uncontrolled infection, other autoimmune disease, pregnancy or lactation. General observations from the study: Blood also held most thyroid clonotypes expanded beyond 0.001.

Researchers took RNA transcripts and amplified the TCR beta CDR3 regions from them. TCR CDR3 underwent first-round RT-PCR with the HTBI primer set. In TCRdb, the multiplex PCR reads were re-called with MiXCR into one record per CDR3 protein. The table shows around 380,000 distinct CDR3 sequences, with roughly 13% occurring only once. This receptor was taken from a man aged 30 to 45 with Graves' hyperthyroidism that later progressed to Graves' ophthalmopathy. Sample: blood. The V call is TRBV5-8, the J call TRBJ2-5; 8 nucleotides line up with TRBD1. In DNA form, the CDR3 reads TGTGCCAGCAGCTATCACGGAGGACAGGGTGAGACCCAGTACTTC. Encoded protein: CASSYHGGQGETQYF. Looking up the rest from reference TRBV5-8 and TRBJ2-5 gives the full variable domain: EAGVTQSPTHLIKTRGQQATLRCSPISGHTSVYWYQQALGLGLQFLLWYDEGEERNRGNFPPRFSGRQFPNYSSELNVNALELEDSALYLCASSYHGGQGETQYFGPGTRLLVL.